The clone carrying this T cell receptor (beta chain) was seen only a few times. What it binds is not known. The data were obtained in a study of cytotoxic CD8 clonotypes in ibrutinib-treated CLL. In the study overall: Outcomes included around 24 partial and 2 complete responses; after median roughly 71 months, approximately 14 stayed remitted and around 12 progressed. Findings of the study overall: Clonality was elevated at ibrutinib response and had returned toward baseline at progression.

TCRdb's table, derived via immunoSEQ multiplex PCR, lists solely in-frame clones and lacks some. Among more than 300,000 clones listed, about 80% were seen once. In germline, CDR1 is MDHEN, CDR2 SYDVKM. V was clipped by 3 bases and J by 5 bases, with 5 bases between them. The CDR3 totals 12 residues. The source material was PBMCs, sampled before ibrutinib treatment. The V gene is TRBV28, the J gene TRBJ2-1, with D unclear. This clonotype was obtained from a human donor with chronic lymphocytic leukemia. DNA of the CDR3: TGTGCCAGCAGTTTGGCTCACAATGAGCAGTTCTTC. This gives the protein CASSLAHNEQFF.